A selection of T cell receptor beta chains follows, all from one sample in a study of blood T cells in healthy people across ages. TCRdb independently ran MiXCR on the 5' RACE reads; one entry per CDR3 protein. The sample carries around 1.5 million distinct CDR3 sequences, almost 35% recorded once. Source material: blood. The receptors stem from a woman between 25 and 40 years old in good health. The CDR3 runs from the conserved cysteine through the conserved F or W. Fields, in order: V gene, J gene, clone size, D gene, CDR3 DNA, CDR3 protein. A D gene is named only where the DNA matches it firmly. The size field is filled for only some rows; it gives once, few, many or a size class.

v_call: TRBV10-3
j_call: TRBJ1-6
clone_size: -
d_call: -
cdr3_nt: TGTGCCATCAGCCCCACCGGGACATCAGATTCACCCCTCCACTTT
cdr3_aa: CAISPTGTSDSPLHF

v_call: TRBV20-1
j_call: TRBJ2-5
clone_size: -
d_call: -
cdr3_nt: TGCAGTGCTAGAGCAGCGGCGAGGCAAGAGACCCAGTACTTC
cdr3_aa: CSARAAARQETQYF

v_call: TRBV3-1
j_call: TRBJ1-4
clone_size: -
d_call: -
cdr3_nt: TGTGCCAGCAGCTCCGGGGGCCTCCTTAATGAAAAACTGTTTTTT
cdr3_aa: CASSSGGLLNEKLFF

v_call: TRBV10-3
j_call: TRBJ2-1
clone_size: few
d_call: TRBD2
cdr3_nt: TGTGCCATCAGCGACCAAATGACTAGCGGGAGGCCAGAGCAGTTCTTC
cdr3_aa: CAISDQMTSGRPEQFF

v_call: TRBV29-1
j_call: TRBJ2-3
clone_size: many
d_call: -
cdr3_nt: TGCAGCTCCGTATCGGGCACAGATACGCAGTATTTT
cdr3_aa: CSSVSGTDTQYF

v_call: TRBV12-3/TRBV12-4
j_call: TRBJ2-6
clone_size: -
d_call: -
cdr3_nt: TGTGCCAGCACCCGGGTGGACTCTGGGGCCAACGTCCTGACTTTC
cdr3_aa: CASTRVDSGANVLTF

v_call: TRBV20-1
j_call: TRBJ2-3
clone_size: -
d_call: TRBD2
cdr3_nt: TGCGGTGCGAGGACTAGCGGGGCTGTAGATACGCAGTATTTT
cdr3_aa: CGARTSGAVDTQYF

v_call: TRBV7-8
j_call: TRBJ2-7
clone_size: few
d_call: TRBD2
cdr3_nt: TGTGCCAGCAGCTTAGCGTTGGCGGGGGGCGGATTCTACGAGCAGTACTTC
cdr3_aa: CASSLALAGGGFYEQYF

v_call: TRBV7-2
j_call: TRBJ2-7
clone_size: few
d_call: -
cdr3_nt: TGTGCCAGCAGCTTAGCCCTAGGGTTAGGAGTTTTACCTTACGAGCAGTACTTC
cdr3_aa: CASSLALGLGVLPYEQYF

v_call: TRBV20-1
j_call: TRBJ1-5
clone_size: -
d_call: -
cdr3_nt: TGCAGTGCTAGCGCGGGGTTGAGCAATCAGCCCCAGCATTTT
cdr3_aa: CSASAGLSNQPQHF

v_call: TRBV18
j_call: TRBJ2-6
clone_size: once
d_call: -
cdr3_nt: TGTGCCAGCTCACCGGGACCTAACCTCTCTGGGGCCAACGTCCTGACTTTC
cdr3_aa: CASSPGPNLSGANVLTF

v_call: TRBV20-1
j_call: TRBJ1-1
clone_size: -
d_call: -
cdr3_nt: TGCAGTGCTAGAGAGGACCTTGAAGCTTTCTTT
cdr3_aa: CSAREDLEAFF

v_call: TRBV2
j_call: TRBJ2-7
clone_size: -
d_call: TRBD2
cdr3_nt: TGTGCCAGCAAGACTAGCGGGGTCTTAGGGGAGCAGTACTTC
cdr3_aa: CASKTSGVLGEQYF

v_call: TRBV24-1
j_call: TRBJ2-3
clone_size: few
d_call: -
cdr3_nt: TGTGCCACCAGTGATTTGCAACAGGGAAGCACAGATACGCAGTATTTT
cdr3_aa: CATSDLQQGSTDTQYF

v_call: TRBV12-3/TRBV12-4
j_call: TRBJ1-5
clone_size: once
d_call: -
cdr3_nt: TGTGCCAGCAGTTCAGGGTCTTTCACCCAGCCCCAGCATTTT
cdr3_aa: CASSSGSFTQPQHF

v_call: TRBV2
j_call: TRBJ1-2
clone_size: -
d_call: TRBD1
cdr3_nt: TGTGCCAGCAGAGGGACAGACTTACGTAGCTACACCTTC
cdr3_aa: CASRGTDLRSYTF

v_call: TRBV25-1
j_call: TRBJ2-7
clone_size: many
d_call: -
cdr3_nt: TGTGCCAGCAGTGATCCAGGACCCTCCTACGAGCAGTACTTC
cdr3_aa: CASSDPGPSYEQYF

v_call: TRBV3-1
j_call: TRBJ1-1
clone_size: -
d_call: -
cdr3_nt: TGTGCCAGCAGCTTCCGGATCGGGGGCACGGTGAACACTGAAGCTTTCTTT
cdr3_aa: CASSFRIGGTVNTEAFF

v_call: TRBV6-6
j_call: TRBJ1-2
clone_size: few
d_call: -
cdr3_nt: TGTGCCAGCAGTTACTCGAAACAGGACCCGGATGGCTACACCTTC
cdr3_aa: CASSYSKQDPDGYTF

v_call: TRBV6-2/TRBV6-3
j_call: TRBJ2-7
clone_size: many
d_call: TRBD1
cdr3_nt: TGTGCCAGCGCAGGGGGCAGGGCGTACGAGCAGTACTTC
cdr3_aa: CASAGGRAYEQYF

v_call: TRBV15
j_call: TRBJ1-2
clone_size: few
d_call: -
cdr3_nt: TGTGCCACCAGCAGAGTAGTGGGCCAGTTCTATGGCTACACCTTC
cdr3_aa: CATSRVVGQFYGYTF

v_call: TRBV11-2
j_call: TRBJ2-7
clone_size: -
d_call: -
cdr3_nt: TGTGCCAGCAGCTTTGTCAGGGTCTACGAGCAGTACTTC
cdr3_aa: CASSFVRVYEQYF

v_call: TRBV20-1
j_call: TRBJ2-5
clone_size: -
d_call: TRBD1
cdr3_nt: TGCAGTGCTGACAGGGGGATATTTGTGGAGACCCAGTACTTC
cdr3_aa: CSADRGIFVETQYF

v_call: TRBV20-1
j_call: TRBJ2-5
clone_size: -
d_call: -
cdr3_nt: TGCAGTGCTACTTCGGGGAGTTCGGGGATCCAAGAGACCCAGTACTTC
cdr3_aa: CSATSGSSGIQETQYF

v_call: TRBV4-2
j_call: TRBJ2-7
clone_size: few
d_call: TRBD2
cdr3_nt: TGTGCCAGCAGCCAAGATTTGTTCCTAGCGGGGGGACCCTCCGAGCAGTACTTC
cdr3_aa: CASSQDLFLAGGPSEQYF

v_call: TRBV5-1
j_call: TRBJ2-7
clone_size: few
d_call: TRBD2
cdr3_nt: TGCGCCAGCTCCCTGCTCGCGGGGGAGCCTTACGAGCAGTACTTC
cdr3_aa: CASSLLAGEPYEQYF

v_call: TRBV20-1
j_call: TRBJ2-5
clone_size: few
d_call: -
cdr3_nt: TGCAGTGCTCTCAGCTCGTGGGGGCACCTTGAGACCCAGTACTTC
cdr3_aa: CSALSSWGHLETQYF

v_call: TRBV4-2
j_call: TRBJ2-7
clone_size: -
d_call: TRBD1
cdr3_nt: TGTGCCAGCAGCCGTGGACAGGGGGCGAGGGAGCAGTACTTC
cdr3_aa: CASSRGQGAREQYF

v_call: TRBV30
j_call: TRBJ2-1
clone_size: -
d_call: -
cdr3_nt: TGTGCCTGGACAAACAGGGTACAGGATAATGAGCAGTTCTTC
cdr3_aa: CAWTNRVQDNEQFF

v_call: TRBV7-2
j_call: TRBJ2-7
clone_size: many
d_call: TRBD2
cdr3_nt: TGTGCCAGCAGCTCTTCGACTAGCGGGAGATTCTACGAGCAGTACTTC
cdr3_aa: CASSSSTSGRFYEQYF

v_call: TRBV5-1
j_call: TRBJ2-1
clone_size: -
d_call: -
cdr3_nt: TGCGCCAGCAGCTTATCTGTGACTGCGCGGGATGAGCAGTTCTTC
cdr3_aa: CASSLSVTARDEQFF

v_call: TRBV12-3/TRBV12-4
j_call: TRBJ2-5
clone_size: -
d_call: -
cdr3_nt: TGTGCCAGCAGCCGTGCGGAAAGGGGTTTTTACCAAGAGACCCAGTACTTC
cdr3_aa: CASSRAERGFYQETQYF

v_call: TRBV4-1
j_call: TRBJ2-5
clone_size: -
d_call: -
cdr3_nt: TGCGCCAGCAGCCAAGTCACTAGGCGAGAGACCCAGTACTTC
cdr3_aa: CASSQVTRRETQYF

v_call: TRBV6-2/TRBV6-3
j_call: TRBJ1-1
clone_size: few
d_call: -
cdr3_nt: TGTGCCAGCAGCTCAACCCCCCGGCACACTGAAGCTTTCTTT
cdr3_aa: CASSSTPRHTEAFF

v_call: TRBV6-2/TRBV6-3
j_call: TRBJ2-5
clone_size: once
d_call: -
cdr3_nt: TGTGCCAGCAGTTACTCGCGTCAGGGGATAAGCTACCTAGAGACCCAGTACTTC
cdr3_aa: CASSYSRQGISYLETQYF

v_call: TRBV6-1
j_call: TRBJ2-5
clone_size: -
d_call: TRBD2
cdr3_nt: TGTGCCAGCAGGGCACTAGCGGGAGGGCCGGAGACCCAGTACTTC
cdr3_aa: CASRALAGGPETQYF

v_call: TRBV15
j_call: TRBJ2-1
clone_size: -
d_call: TRBD1
cdr3_nt: TGTGCCACCAGCAAATGGCGGACAGGGGCCGATGAGCAGTTCTTC
cdr3_aa: CATSKWRTGADEQFF

v_call: TRBV11-1
j_call: TRBJ2-3
clone_size: -
d_call: TRBD2
cdr3_nt: TGTGCCAGCAGTTCTCCGACTAGCGGGGGGAAAACAGATACGCGGTATTTT
cdr3_aa: CASSSPTSGGKTDTRYF

v_call: TRBV7-9
j_call: TRBJ2-1
clone_size: -
d_call: -
cdr3_nt: TGTGCCAGCATTACCCAGGCCCACAATGAGCAGTTCTTC
cdr3_aa: CASITQAHNEQFF

v_call: TRBV4-1
j_call: TRBJ2-4
clone_size: many
d_call: -
cdr3_nt: TGCGCCAGCAGCCAAGTCGGGAGCGGAAACATTCAGTACTTC
cdr3_aa: CASSQVGSGNIQYF

v_call: TRBV7-8
j_call: TRBJ2-7
clone_size: -
d_call: -
cdr3_nt: TGTGCCAGCAGCTGGGGGGGGACAGAAAGCGAGCAGTACTTC
cdr3_aa: CASSWGGTESEQYF